This record covers a single TCR beta chain. The same CDR3 also results from other DNA sequences found in this sample. Trimming removed 1 base from V and 2 bases from J, with 8 bases in between. The CDR3 contains 14 residues. Germline CDR1 is SGHVS and CDR2 is FQNEAQ. Repertoires were generated with immunoSEQ multiplex PCR, while TCRdb's copy carries only in-frame clones and drops some. Of about 200,000 clones listed, 80% to 90% were seen once; the top ten hold about 6%. This sample was included in a study of blood T cell repertoires in COVID-19. This chain joins TRBV7-8 and TRBJ1-1, with a possible D match to TRBD1 (6 bases). This TCR was sampled from a man at least 80 years old with acute or convalescent COVID-19. Source material: peripheral blood. CDR3 nucleotides: TGTGCCAGCAGCTTAGGGACAGCAAACACTGAAGCTTTCTTT. This sequence encodes CASSLGTANTEAFF.